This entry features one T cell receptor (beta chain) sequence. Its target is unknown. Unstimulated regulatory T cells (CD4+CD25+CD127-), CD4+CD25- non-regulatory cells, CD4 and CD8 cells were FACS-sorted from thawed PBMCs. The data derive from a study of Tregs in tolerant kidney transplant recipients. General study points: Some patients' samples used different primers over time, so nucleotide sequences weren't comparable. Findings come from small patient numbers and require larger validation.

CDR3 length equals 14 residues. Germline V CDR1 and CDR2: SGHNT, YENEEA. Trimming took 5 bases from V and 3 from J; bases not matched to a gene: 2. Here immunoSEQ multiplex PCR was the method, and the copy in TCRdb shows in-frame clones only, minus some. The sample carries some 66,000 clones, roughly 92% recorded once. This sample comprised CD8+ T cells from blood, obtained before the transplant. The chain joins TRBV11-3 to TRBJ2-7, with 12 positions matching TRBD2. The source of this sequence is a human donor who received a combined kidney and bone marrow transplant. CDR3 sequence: CASSPTSGSYEQYF. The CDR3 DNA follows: TGTGCCAGCAGCCCGACTAGCGGGAGCTACGAGCAGTACTTC.